The clone carrying this TCR beta chain was counted only a few times. The antigen is unknown. MiXCR, run by TCRdb on the 5' RACE reads, gives a single entry per CDR3 protein. The data contain about 50,000 distinct CDR3 sequences, 5.8% of them singletons. This specimen comes from a study of neurological immune-mediated disorders. Broader study findings: Phylogenetic grouping assigned the repertoires of 18 of 34 multiple sclerosis patients to a single cluster of related CDR3 sequences. This cluster may be a repertoire-level signature.

V was clipped by 9 bases and J by 0 bases; unmatched bases: 5. Looked up from germline, CDR1 is LNHDA and CDR2 is SQIVND (reference sequence). This CDR3 region has 15 residues. The chain joins TRBV19 to TRBJ2-2; 9 positions agree with TRBD2. Sequencing input: CD4+ T cells from blood. This clonotype was sampled from a woman under 30 with multiple sclerosis. For the CDR3, the DNA is TGTGCCAGCACCGGGACTAGCACGAACACCGGGGAGCTGTTTTTT. It is translated as CASTGTSTNTGELFF.